The next 32 T cell receptor beta chains were all read from a single sample in a study of blood T cell repertoires in COVID-19 (TCRdb year 2020). Library generation was performed with the immunoSEQ multiplex PCR assay. In its TCRdb copy, this immuneACCESS table keeps in-frame sequences only and misses some clones. Where compared with another copy, unresolved V genes explain less than half of these, and the others have no known cause. The sample includes about 320,000 clones, with roughly 85% observed a single time. The top ten clones comprise just over 7% of the sample. Sequencing was carried out using peripheral blood. These TCRs come from a human donor in a cohort sampled during active COVID-19.

The chain uses TRBV6-5 and TRBJ1-3, with 10 bases fitting TRBD1. J lost 3 bases, V lost 6 bases, and 5 bases had no gene match. Germline V gives CDR1 MNHEY, CDR2 SVGAGI. This CDR3 contains 15 residues. The CDR3 reads CASSRQGAGGNTIYF. The CDR3 DNA reads as TGTGCCAGCAGCCGACAGGGGGCTGGTGGAAACACCATATATTTT.

V gene TRBV6-5 combines with J gene TRBJ2-2; D remains ambiguous. This CDR3 comprises 16 residues. The V end lost 2 bases, the J end lost 0 bases, and 10 bases lay between the germline ends. Germline V gives CDR1 MNHEY, CDR2 SVGAGI. The DNA of the CDR3 is TGTGCCAGCAGTTACACCCCGACACCGAACACCGGGGAGCTGTTTTTT. It codes for CASSYTPTPNTGELFF.

This clone came up once. V and J are TRBV10-2 and TRBJ2-2; 7 bases are shared with TRBD1. This CDR3 region has 15 residues. CDR1 and CDR2 from the germline V gene are WSHSY and SAAADI. Germline trimming cut 8 bases from V and 3 bases from J; bases unmatched to any gene: 9. The CDR3 DNA reads TGCGCCAGCCTGGGGAAGGGGGCCGACACCGGGGAGCTGTTTTTT. Translation gives CASLGKGADTGELFF.

This CDR3 is CASSFEAGKPQHF. The CDR3 DNA follows: TGTGCCAGCAGCTTTGAGGCCGGCAAGCCCCAGCATTTT. This sequence joins TRBV5-5 and TRBJ1-5; D ambiguous. CDR1 is SGHKS, CDR2 YYEKEE, per germline (reference sequence). The length of the CDR3 is 13 residues. The V end was cut by 2 bases, the J end by 8 bases, with 11 bases between.

V is TRBV7-3 and J is TRBJ2-3; 12 bases are shared with TRBD2. Trimming cost V 5 bases and J 5 bases; bases outside gene matches: 8. CDR3 length: 16 amino acids. Looked up from germline, CDR1 is SGHTA and CDR2 is FQGTGA. The CDR3 here is CASSAGTSGYRDTQYF. The DNA of the CDR3 is TGTGCCAGCAGCGCCGGGACTAGCGGGTATAGAGATACGCAGTATTTT.

The chain recombines TRBV30 with TRBJ1-5; the D gene is possibly TRBD1 (5 bases). V dropped 0 bases and J dropped 0 bases, with 12 bases sitting between them. CDR1 is GTSNPN and CDR2 is SVGIG in the germline V gene (reference sequence). The CDR3 contains 16 residues. CDR3 amino acids: CAWSVRGGASNQPQHF. The CDR3 coding sequence is TGTGCCTGGAGTGTACGAGGTGGGGCTAGCAATCAGCCCCAGCATTTT.

The chain is built from TRBV7-3 and TRBJ2-1; D is possibly TRBD1 (5 bases). Germline CDR1 and CDR2: SGHTA and FQGTGA. Trimming shortened V by 3 bases and J by 1 base, and 7 bases separated the two germline ends. The CDR3 contains 14 residues. The CDR3 DNA is TGTGCCAGCAGCTTTGGGGCTTCCTACAATGAGCAGTTCTTC. It codes for CASSFGASYNEQFF.

The J gene is TRBJ2-7, the V gene TRBV5-1; D is unresolved. There are 14 residues in the CDR3. CDR1 and CDR2 from the germline V gene are SGHRS and YFSETQ. V lost 0 bases and J lost 1, with 8 bases in between. For the CDR3, the DNA is TGCGCCAGCAGCTTGGTTAGCATTTCCTACGAGCAGTACTTC. Its protein is CASSLVSISYEQYF. Looking up the rest from reference TRBV5-1 and TRBJ2-7 gives the full variable domain: KAGVTQTPRYLIKTRGQQVTLSCSPISGHRSVSWYQQTPGQGLQFLFEYFSETQRNKGNFPGRFSGRQFSNSRSEMNVSTLELGDSALYLCASSLVSISYEQYFGPGTRLTVT.

This clone has just a few counts. CDR3 residues: CASSPTGPQPQHF. CDR3 coding DNA: TGTGCCAGCAGTCCAACAGGGCCCCAGCCCCAGCATTTT. The chain employs TRBV12-3 or TRBV12-4 and TRBJ1-5, with TRBD1 as a possible D gene (6 bases). Trimming took off 5 bases at V and 7 bases at J, with 12 bases between the two ends. This CDR3 comprises 13 residues.

The gene calls are TRBV5-6 and TRBJ2-7; 8 bases fit TRBD2. Germline CDR1 is SGHDT and CDR2 is YYEEEE. The CDR3 runs to 16 residues. Trimming removed 4 bases from V and 3 bases from J; junction bases left unmatched: 12. The CDR3 loop reads CASSALGGGILYEQYF. The CDR3, as DNA: TGTGCCAGCAGCGCCCTCGGGGGGGGAATCCTCTACGAGCAGTACTTC.

The rearrangement uses TRBV10-3 and TRBJ2-7; 7 positions agree with TRBD1. The junction had 7 bases not matched to a gene; V was cut back by 6 bases and J by 2 bases. Looked up from germline, CDR1 is ENHRY and CDR2 is SYGVKD. The CDR3 consists of 14 residues. CDR3 in DNA: TGTGCCATCAGGATGGGACAGTCCACCTACGAGCAGTACTTC. Protein: CAIRMGQSTYEQYF.

The V gene is TRBV7-2, the J gene TRBJ1-1, with 7 positions matching TRBD1. The V gene's germline CDR1 is SGHTA and CDR2 FQGNSA. The trim removed 6 bases at V and 1 base at J, leaving 5 bases unmatched. CDR3 size: 14 residues. DNA for the CDR3: TGTGCCAGCAGACTGGACAGGTGGAACACTGAAGCTTTCTTT. It is translated as CASRLDRWNTEAFF.

This clone was observed a few times. The J gene is TRBJ2-7, the V gene TRBV6-4; TRBD2 matches 7 bases. V lost 10 bases, J lost 0 bases, and 6 bases stayed unmatched. Germline loops: CDR1 MRHNA, CDR2 SNTAGT. The CDR3 contains 13 residues. CDR3 DNA: TGTGCCATCAAAAGCGGGACCTCCTACGAGCAGTACTTC. Protein sequence: CAIKSGTSYEQYF.

The chain uses TRBV14 and TRBJ1-1; 12 bases fit TRBD1. Germline values: CDR1 SGHDN, CDR2 FVKESK. The CDR3 spans 13 residues. The V gene end was trimmed by 6 bases and the J gene end by 11 bases; junction bases not matched to a gene: 7. CDR3 in DNA: TGTGCCAGCAGGGGACAGGGGGCGAGTCAGGCTTTCTTT. Its protein is CASRGQGASQAFF.

This clone was detected only once. J is TRBJ1-2 and V is TRBV6-5; TRBD1 might be the D (6 bases). The CDR3 loop spans 12 amino acids. Trimming pared 6 bases from V and 4 bases from J, leaving 9 bases between. The V gene's germline CDR1 is MNHEY and CDR2 SVGAGI. This chain's CDR3 is CASSPDSYGYTF. As DNA, the CDR3 is TGTGCCAGCAGCCCGGACAGCTATGGCTACACCTTC.

The rearrangement joins TRBV24-1 to TRBJ1-2; 9 bases map to TRBD1. This CDR3 is built from 15 residues. Trimming took 3 bases from V and 4 from J; bases not matched to a gene: 5. Germline loops: CDR1 KGHDR, CDR2 SFDVKD. The CDR3 sequence is CATSDPGTGFYGYTF. The CDR3 DNA follows: TGTGCCACCAGTGATCCCGGGACAGGGTTCTATGGCTACACCTTC.

This sequence joins TRBV30 and TRBJ1-1; D unclear. The CDR3 sequence is 13 residues long. V dropped 5 bases and J dropped 1 base, with 11 bases sitting between them. The germline V gene has CDR1 GTSNPN and CDR2 SVGIG (reference sequence). CDR3 sequence reads: CAWSRQPNTEAFF. The CDR3 bases are TGTGCCTGGTCCCGACAACCGAACACTGAAGCTTTCTTT.

The chain joins TRBV5-6 to TRBJ1-1; 9 nucleotides agree with TRBD1. CDR1 is SGHDT, CDR2 YYEEEE, per germline. This CDR3 region has 15 residues. V gave up 4 bases and J gave up 0 bases; unmatched junction bases: 4. CDR3 nucleotides: TGTGCCAGCAGCCGTCGGACAGGGGTGAACACTGAAGCTTTCTTT. Amino acid sequence: CASSRRTGVNTEAFF.

This clone was observed once. The J gene is TRBJ1-4, the V gene TRBV5-1, with 10 bases that match TRBD1. CDR3 length equals 16 residues. Losses at the gene ends were 3 bases for V and 8 bases for J; bases not matched to a gene: 10. Germline assignment: CDR1 SGHRS and CDR2 YFSETQ. The CDR3 reads CASSSGTGVVREKLFF. CDR3 nucleotide sequence: TGCGCCAGCAGCTCTGGGACAGGGGTGGTCCGCGAAAAACTGTTTTTT.

The chain links TRBV9 to TRBJ2-7, with D tentatively TRBD1 (5 bases). V dropped 0 bases and J dropped 4 bases, with 11 bases sitting between them. The germline V gene encodes CDR1 SGDLS and CDR2 YYNGEE. The CDR3 loop spans 14 amino acids. DNA for the CDR3: TGTGCCAGCAGCGTAGGACAGAAATCTTACGAGCAGTACTTC. Protein product: CASSVGQKSYEQYF.

This chain connects TRBV5-5 to TRBJ2-5; TRBD2 is a possible D gene (6 bases). Per the germline V gene, CDR1 is SGHKS and CDR2 is YYEKEE (reference sequence). Trimming pared 0 bases from V and 1 base from J, leaving 13 bases between. The CDR3 covers 16 residues. The CDR3 reads CASSLGVLGGQETQYF. Here the CDR3 DNA reads TGTGCCAGCAGCTTGGGAGTTTTGGGGGGCCAAGAGACCCAGTACTTC.

CDR3 loop: CASSFPPTDRPNTGELFF. In nucleotides, the CDR3 is TGTGCCAGCAGCTTCCCACCCACGGACAGACCGAACACCGGGGAGCTGTTTTTT. This sequence joins TRBV7-9 and TRBJ2-2; D is perhaps TRBD1 (6 bases). V was cut by 3 bases and J by 0 bases, with 17 bases left in between. There are 18 residues in the CDR3. Per the germline V gene, CDR1 is SEHNR and CDR2 is FQNEAQ (reference sequence).

The chain has TRBV7-9 and TRBJ1-1, with D perhaps TRBD1 (6 bases). The ends were cut back, 1 base at V and 5 bases at J, with 14 bases in the middle. Germline V CDR1 and CDR2: SEHNR, FQNEAQ (reference sequence). The CDR3 sequence is 15 residues long. The CDR3 loop reads CASSLGGRGGTEAFF. For the CDR3, the DNA is TGTGCCAGCAGCTTAGGTGGCAGGGGAGGGACTGAAGCTTTCTTT.

This clone was counted many times. The chain joins TRBV9 to TRBJ1-5; 9 bases map to TRBD1. Germline-derived CDR1 and CDR2 are SGDLS and YYNGEE. This CDR3 has 15 amino acids. After removal of 4 bases from V and 7 bases from J, the junction contained 9 bases not matched to a gene. The CDR3 DNA sequence: TGTGCCAGCAGCCCGACAGGGGGGCCCTCCCAGCCCCAGCATTTT. Protein product: CASSPTGGPSQPQHF.

The chain has TRBV3-1 (or the pseudogene TRBV3-2) and TRBJ1-2; D uncertain. The germline V gene has CDR1 LGHDT and CDR2 YNNKEL (reference sequence). The CDR3 is 13 amino acids. V was clipped by 2 bases and J by 10 bases, with 14 bases between them. CDR3 sequence (DNA): TGTGCCAGCAGCCAAATCCCGTTCGGGGTCTACACCTTC. Translated, it gives CASSQIPFGVYTF.

The chain carries TRBV5-1 and TRBJ1-4; TRBD1 aligns across 7 bases. V lost 4 bases and J lost 3; bases outside the gene matches: 3. This CDR3 contains 14 residues. CDR1 SGHRS and CDR2 YFSETQ come from the germline V gene. The chain's CDR3 is CASSPGTANEKLFF. The CDR3, as DNA: TGCGCCAGCAGCCCCGGGACAGCTAATGAAAAACTGTTTTTT.

The chain employs TRBV7-9 and TRBJ2-7; the match to TRBD1 covers 7 bases. Germline V gene data show CDR1 as SEHNR and CDR2 as FQNEAQ (reference sequence). This CDR3 spans 13 amino acids. V was pared by 6 bases and J by 4 bases, with 6 bases of the junction left unmatched. The CDR3 DNA sequence: TGTGCCAGCAGGCCAACAGGGGTTTACGAGCAGTACTTC. It is translated as CASRPTGVYEQYF.

This rearrangement joins TRBV10-3 to TRBJ2-7, with 9 bases fitting TRBD1. The CDR3 has 15 amino acids. CDR1 ENHRY and CDR2 SYGVKD come from the germline V gene. Trimming cost V 6 bases and J 7 bases; bases outside gene matches: 13. The CDR3 loop is CAIRLTGGETGEQYF. The CDR3 bases are TGTGCCATCAGGTTAACAGGGGGCGAAACGGGGGAGCAGTACTTC.

This rearrangement joins TRBV27 to TRBJ2-1; D is ambiguous. The length of the CDR3 is 13 residues. V was pared by 5 bases and J by 2 bases, with 7 bases between. Germline loops: CDR1 MNHEY, CDR2 SMNVEV (reference sequence). The CDR3 loop is CASSLSPYNEQFF. DNA for the CDR3: TGTGCCAGCAGTCTTTCCCCCTACAATGAGCAGTTCTTC.

The chain couples TRBV5-1 to TRBJ2-6; unclear D gene. CDR3 length: 17 residues. Trimming left V 1 base short and J 2 bases short, with 13 bases between. Germline CDR1 reads SGHRS; CDR2 reads YFSETQ. The CDR3, as DNA: TGCGCCAGCAGCTTGAAATGGGTTGGGCCTGGGGCCAACGTCCTGACTTTC. Amino acids: CASSLKWVGPGANVLTF.

The chain combines TRBV19 with TRBJ2-1, with 13 nucleotides matching TRBD2. The V gene end was trimmed by 5 bases and the J gene end by 7 bases; junction bases not matched to a gene: 11. The CDR3 covers 17 residues. Germline V gene lookup returns CDR1 LNHDA and CDR2 SQIVND (reference sequence). CDR3 coding DNA: TGTGCCAGTAGTCCAAGCGGGACTAGCGGGGCTTTTAATGAGCAGTTCTTC. The encoded protein is CASSPSGTSGAFNEQFF. The full variable domain, its missing parts supplied by reference TRBV19 and TRBJ2-1, is DGGITQSPKYLFRKEGQNVTLSCEQNLNHDAMYWYRQDPGQGLRLIYYSQIVNDFQKGDIAEGYSVSREKKESFPLTVTSAQKNPTAFYLCASSPSGTSGAFNEQFFGPGTRLTVL.

The V gene is TRBV7-2, the J gene TRBJ2-7, with 7 bases fitting TRBD1. The V gene end was trimmed by 5 bases and the J gene end by 0 bases; junction bases not matched to a gene: 7. Germline V CDR1 and CDR2: SGHTA, FQGNSA. The CDR3 has 15 residues. This CDR3 reads CASSQQGTSSYEQYF. As DNA, the CDR3 is TGTGCCAGCAGCCAACAGGGGACGAGCTCCTACGAGCAGTACTTC.